A single TCR beta chain is shown here with its context. PCR was performed a second time for about 6 to 12 cycles using a sample-barcoded 5' primer and a J-beta primer mix. TCRdb passed the 5' RACE reads through MiXCR, listing each CDR3 protein once. The sample has 850,000 to 1,000,000 distinct CDR3 sequences, roughly 50% seen once. The sample originates from a study of blood T cells in healthy people across ages. Germline loops: CDR1 DFQATT, CDR2 SNEGSKA (reference sequence). Trimming took 6 bases from V and 2 from J; bases not matched to a gene: 6. This CDR3 has 14 amino acids. The chain carries TRBV20-1 and TRBJ1-5, with TRBD1 matching over 8 bases. The material sequenced was blood. This receptor was obtained from a woman in her sixties in good health. CDR3 DNA sequence: TGCAGTGCGGACAGGGAAGGTGGCAATCAGCCCCAGCATTTT. Translation gives CSADREGGNQPQHF.